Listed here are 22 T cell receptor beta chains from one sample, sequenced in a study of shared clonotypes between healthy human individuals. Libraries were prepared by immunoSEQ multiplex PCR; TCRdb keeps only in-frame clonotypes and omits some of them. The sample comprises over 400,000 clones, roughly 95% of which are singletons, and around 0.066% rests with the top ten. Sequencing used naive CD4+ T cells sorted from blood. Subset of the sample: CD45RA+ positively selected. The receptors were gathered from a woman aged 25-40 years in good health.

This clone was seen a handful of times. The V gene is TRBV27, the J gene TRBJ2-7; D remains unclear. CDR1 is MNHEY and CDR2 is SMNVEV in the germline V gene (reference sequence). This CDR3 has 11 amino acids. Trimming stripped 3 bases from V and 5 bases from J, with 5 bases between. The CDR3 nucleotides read TGTGCCAGCAGTTTCTTGGACGAGCAGTACTTC. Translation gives CASSFLDEQYF.

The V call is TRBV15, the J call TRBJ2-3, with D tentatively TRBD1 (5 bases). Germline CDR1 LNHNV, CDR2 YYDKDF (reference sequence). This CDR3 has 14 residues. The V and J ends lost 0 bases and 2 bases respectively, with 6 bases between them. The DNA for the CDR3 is TGTGCCACCAGCAGAGACAGGGCCACAGATACGCAGTATTTT. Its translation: CATSRDRATDTQYF.

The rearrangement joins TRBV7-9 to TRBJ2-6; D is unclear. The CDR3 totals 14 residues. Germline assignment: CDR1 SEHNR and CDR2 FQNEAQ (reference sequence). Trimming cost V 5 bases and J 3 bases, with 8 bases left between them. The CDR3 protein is CASSALSGANVLTF. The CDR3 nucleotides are TGTGCCAGCAGCGCATTGAGTGGGGCCAACGTCCTGACTTTC.

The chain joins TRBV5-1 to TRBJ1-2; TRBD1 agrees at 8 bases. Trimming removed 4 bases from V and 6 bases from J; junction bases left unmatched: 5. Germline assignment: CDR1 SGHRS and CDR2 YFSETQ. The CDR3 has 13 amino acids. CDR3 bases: TGCGCCAGCAGCCGGACAGGGTGGGATGGCTACACCTTC. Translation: CASSRTGWDGYTF.

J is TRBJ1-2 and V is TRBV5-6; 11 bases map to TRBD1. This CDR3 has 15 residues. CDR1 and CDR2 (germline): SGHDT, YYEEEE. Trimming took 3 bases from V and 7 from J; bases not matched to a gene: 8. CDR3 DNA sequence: TGTGCCAGCAGCTGGCTAGGACAGGGGGCGCTTGGCTACACCTTC. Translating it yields CASSWLGQGALGYTF.

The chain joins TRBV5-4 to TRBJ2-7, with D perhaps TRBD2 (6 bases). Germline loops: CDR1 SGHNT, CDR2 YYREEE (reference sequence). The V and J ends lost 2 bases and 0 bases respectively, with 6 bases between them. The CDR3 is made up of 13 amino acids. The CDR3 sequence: CASSFGSSYEQYF. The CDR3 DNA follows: TGTGCCAGCAGCTTCGGGAGCTCCTACGAGCAGTACTTC.

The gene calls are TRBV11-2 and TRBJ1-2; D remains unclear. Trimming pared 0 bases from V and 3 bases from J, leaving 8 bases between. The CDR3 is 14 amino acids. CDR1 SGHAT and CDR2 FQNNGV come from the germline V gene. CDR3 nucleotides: TGTGCCAGCAGCTTAGATCCCCAGGACTATGGCTACACCTTC. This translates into CASSLDPQDYGYTF.

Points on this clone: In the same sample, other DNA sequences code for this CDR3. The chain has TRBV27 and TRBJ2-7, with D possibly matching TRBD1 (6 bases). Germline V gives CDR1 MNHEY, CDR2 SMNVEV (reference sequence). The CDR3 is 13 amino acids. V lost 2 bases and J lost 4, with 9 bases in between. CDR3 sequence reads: CASSLRQEYEQYF. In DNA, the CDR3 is TGTGCCAGCAGTTTACGACAGGAATACGAGCAGTACTTC.

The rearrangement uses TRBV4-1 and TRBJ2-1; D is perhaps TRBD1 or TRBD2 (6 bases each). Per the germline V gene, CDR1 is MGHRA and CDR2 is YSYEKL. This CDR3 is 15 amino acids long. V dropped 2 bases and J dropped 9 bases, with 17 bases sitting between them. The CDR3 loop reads CASSQRRGVSGEQFF. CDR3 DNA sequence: TGCGCCAGCAGCCAAAGGAGGGGGGTCTCCGGTGAGCAGTTCTTC.

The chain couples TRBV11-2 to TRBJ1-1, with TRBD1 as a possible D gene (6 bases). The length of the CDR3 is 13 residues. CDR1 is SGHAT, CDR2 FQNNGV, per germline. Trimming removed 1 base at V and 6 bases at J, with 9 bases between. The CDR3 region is CASSLGRGAEAFF. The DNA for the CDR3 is TGTGCCAGCAGCTTAGGCAGGGGAGCTGAAGCTTTCTTT.

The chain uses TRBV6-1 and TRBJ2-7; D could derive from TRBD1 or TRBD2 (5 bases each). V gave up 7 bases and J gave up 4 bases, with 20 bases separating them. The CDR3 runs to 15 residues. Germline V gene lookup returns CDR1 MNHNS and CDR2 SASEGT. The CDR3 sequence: CASTLGLSRGYEQYF. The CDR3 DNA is TGTGCCAGCACCCTGGGGCTATCGAGGGGATACGAGCAGTACTTC.

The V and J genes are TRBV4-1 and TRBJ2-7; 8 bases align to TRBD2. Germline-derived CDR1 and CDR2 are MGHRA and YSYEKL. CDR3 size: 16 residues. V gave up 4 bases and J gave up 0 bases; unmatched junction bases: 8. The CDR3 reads CASSRESGSLSYEQYF. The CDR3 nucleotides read TGCGCCAGCAGCCGGGAAAGCGGGAGCCTCTCCTACGAGCAGTACTTC.

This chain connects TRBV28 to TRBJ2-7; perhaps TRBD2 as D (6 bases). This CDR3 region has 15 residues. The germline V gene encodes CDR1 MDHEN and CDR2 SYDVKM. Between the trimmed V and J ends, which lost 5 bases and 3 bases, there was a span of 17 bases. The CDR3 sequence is CASSGVAEPYYEQYF. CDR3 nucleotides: TGTGCCAGCAGTGGAGTAGCGGAACCATACTACGAGCAGTACTTC. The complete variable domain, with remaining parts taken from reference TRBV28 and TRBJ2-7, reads DVKVTQSSRYLVKRTGEKVFLECVQDMDHENMFWYRQDPGLGLRLIYFSYDVKMKEKGDIPEGYSVSREKKERFSLILESASTNQTSMYLCASSGVAEPYYEQYFGPGTRLTVT.

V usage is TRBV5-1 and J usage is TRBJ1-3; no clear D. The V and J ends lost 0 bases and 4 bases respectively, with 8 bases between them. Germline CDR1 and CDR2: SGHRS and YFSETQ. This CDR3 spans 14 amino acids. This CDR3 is CASSLGELGNTIYF. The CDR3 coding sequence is TGCGCCAGCAGCTTGGGGGAGCTAGGAAACACCATATATTTT.

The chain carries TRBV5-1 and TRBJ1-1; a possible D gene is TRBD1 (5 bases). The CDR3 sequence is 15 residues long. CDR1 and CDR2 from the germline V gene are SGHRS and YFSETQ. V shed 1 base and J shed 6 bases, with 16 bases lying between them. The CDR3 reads CASSLKGTGGPEAFF. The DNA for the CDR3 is TGCGCCAGCAGCTTGAAAGGGACGGGAGGTCCTGAAGCTTTCTTT.

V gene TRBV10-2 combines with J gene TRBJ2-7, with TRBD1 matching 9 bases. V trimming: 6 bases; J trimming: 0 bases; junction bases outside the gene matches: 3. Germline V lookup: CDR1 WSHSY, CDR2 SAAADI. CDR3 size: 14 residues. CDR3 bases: TGCGCCAGCAGCCGACAGGGGGACTCCTACGAGCAGTACTTC. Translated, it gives CASSRQGDSYEQYF.

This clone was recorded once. The CDR3 nucleotides are TGTGCCAGCTCACCACAGGGAGGGGATTTGGATACGCAGTATTTT. This codes for CASSPQGGDLDTQYF. This rearrangement joins TRBV18 to TRBJ2-3; 7 nucleotides line up with TRBD2. The CDR3 is 15 residues long. Germline V lookup: CDR1 KGHSH, CDR2 LQKENI. V lost 1 base to trimming and J lost 6 bases; unmatched junction nucleotides: 7.

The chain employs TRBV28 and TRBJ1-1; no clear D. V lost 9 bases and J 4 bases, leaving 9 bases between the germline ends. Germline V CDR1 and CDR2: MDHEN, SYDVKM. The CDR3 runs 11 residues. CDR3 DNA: TGTGCCAGTTTCGTAGGCACTGAAGCTTTCTTT. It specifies CASFVGTEAFF. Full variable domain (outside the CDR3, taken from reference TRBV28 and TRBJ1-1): DVKVTQSSRYLVKRTGEKVFLECVQDMDHENMFWYRQDPGLGLRLIYFSYDVKMKEKGDIPEGYSVSREKKERFSLILESASTNQTSMYLCASFVGTEAFFGQGTRLTVV.

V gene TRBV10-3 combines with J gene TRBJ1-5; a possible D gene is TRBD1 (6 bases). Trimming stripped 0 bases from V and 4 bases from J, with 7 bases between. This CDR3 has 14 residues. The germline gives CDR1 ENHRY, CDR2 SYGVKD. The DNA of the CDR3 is TGTGCCATCAGTGAGTCAGGGGGTAATCAGCCCCAGCATTTT. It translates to CAISESGGNQPQHF.

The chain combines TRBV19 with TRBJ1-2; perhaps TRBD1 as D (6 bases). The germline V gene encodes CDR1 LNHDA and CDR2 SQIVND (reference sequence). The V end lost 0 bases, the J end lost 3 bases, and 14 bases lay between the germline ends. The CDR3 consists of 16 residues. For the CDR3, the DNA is TGTGCCAGTAGTATAGATCTTCCCACAGGGTACTATGGCTACACCTTC. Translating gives CASSIDLPTGYYGYTF.

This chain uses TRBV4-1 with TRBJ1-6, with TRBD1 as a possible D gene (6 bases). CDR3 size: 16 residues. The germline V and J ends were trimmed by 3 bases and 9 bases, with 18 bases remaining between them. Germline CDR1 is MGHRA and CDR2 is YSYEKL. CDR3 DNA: TGCGCCAGCAGCCATGCCTCAGGGGACTTTATTTCACCCCTCCACTTT. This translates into CASSHASGDFISPLHF.

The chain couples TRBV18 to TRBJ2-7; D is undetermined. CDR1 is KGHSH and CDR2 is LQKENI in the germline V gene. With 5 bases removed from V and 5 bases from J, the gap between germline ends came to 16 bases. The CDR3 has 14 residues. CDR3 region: CASSTAGSVNEQYF. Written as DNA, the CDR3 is TGTGCCAGCTCAACCGCTGGGTCGGTCAACGAGCAGTACTTC.